Each of the 18 T cell receptor beta chains below was sequenced from the same sample in a study of CD8+ T cells in alopecia areata (dated 2018 in TCRdb). Libraries were built with the immunoSEQ multiplex PCR assay. To provide template for TCR sequencing, every sample had RNA extracted and reverse transcribed into cDNA. Drawn from immuneACCESS, this table holds only the in-frame rearrangements with V and J called that TCRdb kept. Clones are partly lost; checked studies trace under half to an unresolved V gene and leave the rest unexplained. The sample table records about 150,000 clones; 62% of these occur just once. The ten largest clones take up 36% of the sample. Sequencing used CD8+ T cells sorted from blood. These receptors originate from a human donor in good health.

In its sample, this clone was seen once. The V call is TRBV2, the J call TRBJ2-1, with 10 bases lining up with TRBD2. Germline CDR1 and CDR2: SNHLY and FYNNEI. This CDR3 comprises 17 residues. With V trimmed by 6 bases and J by 8 bases, 16 bases remained unmatched. The CDR3 DNA reads TGTGCCAGCAGGGGGACTAGCGATTTGATTCGGGCCTATGAGCAGTTCTTC. Translating gives CASRGTSDLIRAYEQFF.

V gene TRBV29-1 combines with J gene TRBJ1-1, with D unclear. V lost 1 base to trimming and J lost 0 bases, with 6 bases between them. The CDR3 covers 13 residues. In germline, CDR1 is SQVTM, CDR2 ANQGSEA. The CDR3 region has the DNA TGCAGCGTTGAAGCGGGATTGAACACTGAAGCTTTCTTT. Amino acids: CSVEAGLNTEAFF.

The chain couples TRBV6-6 to TRBJ2-2; TRBD2 is a possible D gene (6 bases). The CDR3 runs 15 residues. Germline-derived CDR1 and CDR2 are MNHNY and SVGAGI (reference sequence). The germline V and J ends were trimmed by 0 bases and 2 bases, with 7 bases remaining between them. CDR3: CASSYSSGNTGELFF. The CDR3 DNA reads as TGTGCCAGCAGTTACTCTAGCGGAAACACCGGGGAGCTGTTTTTT.

The V call is TRBV4-1, the J call TRBJ1-5; 7 bases agree with TRBD1. Germline V gene data show CDR1 as MGHRA and CDR2 as YSYEKL. V gave up 1 base and J gave up 5 bases; unmatched junction bases: 5. The CDR3 spans 15 residues. The CDR3 sequence: CASSQVDRADQPQHF. In DNA form, the CDR3 reads TGCGCCAGCAGCCAAGTTGACAGGGCTGATCAGCCCCAGCATTTT.

The chain carries TRBV9 and TRBJ2-1; D not certain. This CDR3 spans 11 amino acids. V lost 4 bases and J lost 10, with 9 bases in between. CDR1 and CDR2 from the germline V gene are SGDLS and YYNGEE. The CDR3 here is CASSSTGEQFF. The CDR3 DNA is TGTGCCAGCAGCTCTACCGGGGAGCAGTTCTTC.

The chain combines TRBV2 with TRBJ2-5; 11 positions match TRBD2. With 5 bases clipped from V and 2 bases from J, the junction kept 4 bases outside the gene matches. The germline V gene has CDR1 SNHLY and CDR2 FYNNEI. This CDR3 region has 15 residues. Here the CDR3 reads CASSPVAGGQETQYF. In nucleotides, the CDR3 is TGTGCCAGCAGTCCAGTAGCGGGAGGGCAAGAGACCCAGTACTTC.

The chain recombines TRBV7-2 with TRBJ1-1; D ambiguous. V lost 1 base, J lost 1 base, and 4 bases lay in between. Germline V gene sequence: CDR1 SGHTA, CDR2 FQGNSA. The CDR3 extends over 13 amino acids. As DNA, the CDR3 is TGTGCCAGCAGCTTAGGCCGGAACACTGAAGCTTTCTTT. This sequence encodes CASSLGRNTEAFF.

V and J are TRBV7-2 and TRBJ2-7, with 9 bases lining up with TRBD2. V shed 1 base, J shed 8 bases, and the junction held 9 bases outside the gene matches. Germline CDR1 SGHTA, CDR2 FQGNSA. This CDR3 comprises 15 residues. CDR3 DNA sequence: TGTGCCAGCAGCTTAGAAGTAGCGGGAGAAATCAAGCAGTACTTC. Its protein is CASSLEVAGEIKQYF.

The V and J genes are TRBV6-1 and TRBJ2-3, with 15 bases fitting TRBD2. The CDR3 has 18 residues. CDR1 MNHNS and CDR2 SASEGT come from the germline V gene. J gave up 5 bases and V 4 bases, and 10 bases lay outside the gene matches. In DNA form, the CDR3 reads TGTGCCAGCAGTGCGGTCGGACTAGCGGGAGGGCCCGGAGATACGCAGTATTTT. This sequence encodes CASSAVGLAGGPGDTQYF.

In DNA, the CDR3 is TGTGCCAGCAGCGCGACAGGGGAATCAACTAATGAAAAACTGTTTTTT. Protein: CASSATGESTNEKLFF. The rearrangement links TRBV5-6 to TRBJ1-4; TRBD1 aligns across 8 bases. This CDR3 is built from 16 residues. Trimming cost V 4 bases and J 0 bases; bases outside gene matches: 5. The germline V gene has CDR1 SGHDT and CDR2 YYEEEE.

This clone was counted once. The chain uses TRBV6-5 and TRBJ1-2; D remains ambiguous. CDR3 length equals 11 residues. V dropped 4 bases and J dropped 6 bases, with 6 bases sitting between them. Germline V gives CDR1 MNHEY, CDR2 SVGAGI. The CDR3 loop reads CASSSGNGYTF. The CDR3 DNA reads as TGTGCCAGCAGTTCCGGGAATGGCTACACCTTC.

The CDR3 loop reads CASRSSLGGVEAFF. DNA of the CDR3: TGCGCCAGCAGATCCTCGCTGGGGGGGGTTGAAGCTTTCTTT. The gene calls are TRBV4-1 and TRBJ1-1, with a tentative D call TRBD1 (5 bases). Trimming took off 6 bases at V and 7 bases at J, with 18 bases between the two ends. CDR3 length: 14 amino acids. Germline V gives CDR1 MGHRA, CDR2 YSYEKL.

The rearrangement joins TRBV4-2 to TRBJ2-1; 9 bases align to TRBD2. The CDR3 runs to 17 residues. The germline V gene has CDR1 LGHNA and CDR2 YNFKEQ. V was pared by 1 base and J by 6 bases, with 10 bases of the junction left unmatched. CDR3 sequence reads: CASSQGAETSGSNEQFF. The DNA of the CDR3 is TGTGCCAGCAGCCAAGGGGCTGAGACTAGCGGAAGCAATGAGCAGTTCTTC.

The J gene is TRBJ2-2, the V gene TRBV6-5; no clear D. Trimming removed 4 bases at V and 8 bases at J, with 20 bases between. CDR1 is MNHEY, CDR2 SVGAGI, per germline. This CDR3 is built from 16 residues. The CDR3 loop reads CASSWAPAGLSGELFF. In nucleotides, the CDR3 is TGTGCCAGCAGTTGGGCACCTGCCGGTTTATCTGGGGAGCTGTTTTTT.

This sequence joins TRBV6-5 and TRBJ2-7; tentatively, D is TRBD2 (6 bases). The CDR3 totals 13 residues. V shed 10 bases and J shed 2 bases, with 15 bases lying between them. Looked up from germline, CDR1 is MNHEY and CDR2 is SVGAGI. CDR3 sequence: CATCGGATYEQYF. The CDR3 DNA sequence: TGTGCCACCTGTGGAGGGGCAACCTACGAGCAGTACTTC.

This clone was seen once. The J gene is TRBJ2-7, the V gene TRBV2, with 8 bases matching TRBD1. The CDR3 has 13 amino acids. Germline-derived CDR1 and CDR2 are SNHLY and FYNNEI. V lost 8 bases, J lost 7 bases, and 10 bases stayed unmatched. The CDR3 nucleotides are TGTGCCAGCGGGTCAGGGGGCGCGGAGGAGCAGTACTTC. Translated, it gives CASGSGGAEEQYF.

The chain uses TRBV2 and TRBJ2-1; D is perhaps TRBD2 (5 bases). V was pared by 0 bases and J by 3 bases, with 9 bases between. The CDR3 spans 15 residues. Germline CDR1 is SNHLY and CDR2 is FYNNEI. CDR3 loop: CASSEARDYYNEQFF. CDR3 coding DNA: TGTGCCAGCAGTGAAGCACGAGACTACTACAATGAGCAGTTCTTC.

In nucleotides, the CDR3 is TGTGCCAGCACTGTGGAGACCCAGTACTTC. Translating gives CASTVETQYF. The rearrangement uses TRBV9 and TRBJ2-5; D uncertain. CDR1 and CDR2 from the germline V gene are SGDLS and YYNGEE. V was clipped by 6 bases and J by 5 bases, with 5 bases between them. This CDR3 comprises 10 residues.